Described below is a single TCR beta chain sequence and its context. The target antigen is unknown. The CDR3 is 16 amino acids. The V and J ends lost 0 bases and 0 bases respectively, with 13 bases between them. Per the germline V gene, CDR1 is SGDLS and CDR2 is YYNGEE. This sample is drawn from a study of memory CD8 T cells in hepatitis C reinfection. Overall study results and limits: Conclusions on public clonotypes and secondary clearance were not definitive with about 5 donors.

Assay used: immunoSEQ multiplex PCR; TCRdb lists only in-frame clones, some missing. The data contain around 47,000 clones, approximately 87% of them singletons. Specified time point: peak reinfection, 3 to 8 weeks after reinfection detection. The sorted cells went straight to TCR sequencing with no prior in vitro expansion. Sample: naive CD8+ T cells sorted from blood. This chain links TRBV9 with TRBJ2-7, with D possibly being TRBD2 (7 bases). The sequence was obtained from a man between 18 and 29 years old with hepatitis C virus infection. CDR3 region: CASSVVAGAFSYEQYV. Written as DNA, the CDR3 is TGTGCCAGCAGCGTAGTGGCGGGGGCCTTCTCCTACGAGCAGTACGTC.